This TCR beta chain derives from a study of blood T cell repertoires in COVID-19. About the study: Acute and convalescent COVID-19 samples came from the United States, Italy and Spain. From T cells, B-cell-depleted T cells, or PBMCs came the material, which was cDNA or gDNA.

The CDR3 consists of 13 residues. Germline-derived CDR1 and CDR2 are KGHDR and SFDVKD. Trimming cost V 3 bases and J 1 base, with 6 bases left between them. In its sample, this clone was seen once. Other DNA variants within this sample encode the same CDR3. In the source study's methods: By means of reference gene primer amplification, nucleated cell counts were estimated. Clones were sequenced by immunoSEQ multiplex PCR, and TCRdb holds only the in-frame ones, with some missing. That table furnishes V, J and clone size, whereas the DNA furnished D and trimming. The sample lists some 100,000 clones, about 92% seen once, with about 5.9% in the top ten.

The rearrangement uses TRBV24-1 and TRBJ2-7; no definite D call. Sequenced: peripheral blood. This receptor was identified in a woman aged 55 to 70 with active COVID-19. CDR3 amino acids: CATSDGPSYEQYF. The CDR3 DNA sequence: TGTGCCACCAGTGATGGGCCGTCCTACGAGCAGTACTTC.